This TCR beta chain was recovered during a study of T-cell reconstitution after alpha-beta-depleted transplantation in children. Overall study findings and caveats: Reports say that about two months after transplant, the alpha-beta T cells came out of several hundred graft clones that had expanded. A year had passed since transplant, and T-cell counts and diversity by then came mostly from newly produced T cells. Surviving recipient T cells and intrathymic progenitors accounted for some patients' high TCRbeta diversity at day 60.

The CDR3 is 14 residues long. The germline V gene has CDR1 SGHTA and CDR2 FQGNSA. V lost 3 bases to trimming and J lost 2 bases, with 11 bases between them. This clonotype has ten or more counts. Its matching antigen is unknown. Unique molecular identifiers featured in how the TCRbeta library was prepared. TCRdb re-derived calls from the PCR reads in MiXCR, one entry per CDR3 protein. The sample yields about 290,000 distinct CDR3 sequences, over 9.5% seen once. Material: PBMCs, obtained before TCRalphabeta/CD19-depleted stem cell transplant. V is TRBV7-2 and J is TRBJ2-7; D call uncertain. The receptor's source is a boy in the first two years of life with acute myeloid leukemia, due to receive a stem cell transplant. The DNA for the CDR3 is TGTGCCAGCAGCTTTTGGACGTTTCCCTACGAGCAGTACTTC. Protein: CASSFWTFPYEQYF.